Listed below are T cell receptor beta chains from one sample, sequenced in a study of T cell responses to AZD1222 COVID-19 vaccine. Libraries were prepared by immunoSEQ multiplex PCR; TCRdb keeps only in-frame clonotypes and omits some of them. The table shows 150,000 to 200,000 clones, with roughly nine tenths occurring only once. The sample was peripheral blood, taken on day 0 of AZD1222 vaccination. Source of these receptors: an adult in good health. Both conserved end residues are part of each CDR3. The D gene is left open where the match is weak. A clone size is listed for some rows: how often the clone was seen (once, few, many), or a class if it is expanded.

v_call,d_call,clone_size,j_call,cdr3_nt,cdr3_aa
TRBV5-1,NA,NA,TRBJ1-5,TGCGCCAGCAGCTTTGGGGGTAATGGCAATCAGCCCCAGCATTTT,CASSFGGNGNQPQHF
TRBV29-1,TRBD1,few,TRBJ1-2,TGCAGCGTTGAAGAACAGGGGGTAAAGGGCTACACCTTC,CSVEEQGVKGYTF
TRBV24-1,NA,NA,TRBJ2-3,TGTGCCACCAGTGAGTACCGGGACCCGAGGACGCAGTATTTT,CATSEYRDPRTQYF
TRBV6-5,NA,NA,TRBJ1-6,TGTGCCAGCAGCTTAAGTAATGCTCAAAATTCACCCCTCCACTTT,CASSLSNAQNSPLHF
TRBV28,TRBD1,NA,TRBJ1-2,TGTGCCAGCATGACAGGGGGATCCGGCTATGGCTACACCTTC,CASMTGGSGYGYTF
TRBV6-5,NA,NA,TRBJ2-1,TGTGCCAGCAGTTACTCTAGAAGCTCCTACAATGAGCAGTTCTTC,CASSYSRSSYNEQFF
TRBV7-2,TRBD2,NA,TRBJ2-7,TGTGCCAGCAGCTTAAGTCCGGGAGGAAGCAACGAGCAGTACTTC,CASSLSPGGSNEQYF
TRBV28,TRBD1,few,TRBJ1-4,TGTGCCAGCAGTTTTTTAGCCAGGGGGCCTAAAAATGAAAAACTGTTTTTT,CASSFLARGPKNEKLFF
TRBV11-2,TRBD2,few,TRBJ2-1,TGTGCCAGCAGCGGGATAGCGGGATGGAATGAGCAGTTCTTC,CASSGIAGWNEQFF
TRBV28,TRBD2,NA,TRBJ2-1,TGTGCCAGCCCCCCTAGCGGGGGGTCCTACAATGAGCAGTTCTTC,CASPPSGGSYNEQFF
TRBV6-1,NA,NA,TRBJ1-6,TGTGCCAGCAGTGAAGTTGCAGGGGTGAACTCACCCCTCCACTTT,CASSEVAGVNSPLHF
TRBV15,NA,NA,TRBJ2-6,TGTGCCACCAGCAGAGATAGGGGCTCTGGGGCCAACGTCCTGACTTTC,CATSRDRGSGANVLTF
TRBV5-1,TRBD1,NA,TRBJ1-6,TGCGCCAGCAGCTTGGGGACAGGGAGAATAGATAATTCACCCCTCCACTTT,CASSLGTGRIDNSPLHF
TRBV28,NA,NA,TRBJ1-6,TGTGCCAGCAGTTTTACAGGGTGGAAAAATTCACCCCTCCACTTT,CASSFTGWKNSPLHF
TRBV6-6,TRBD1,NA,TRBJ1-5,TGTGCCAGCAGGCGCGGACAGGAAACTAGCAATCAGCCCCAGCATTTT,CASRRGQETSNQPQHF
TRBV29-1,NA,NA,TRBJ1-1,TGCAGCGTTGAAGACCCGAAGAACACTGAAGCTTTCTTT,CSVEDPKNTEAFF
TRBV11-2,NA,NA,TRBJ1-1,TGTGCCAGCAGCCCAGTTACAGGGTCGAACACTGAAGCTTTCTTT,CASSPVTGSNTEAFF
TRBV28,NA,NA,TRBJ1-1,TGTGCCAGCACCACAGACAAAACCCCACGGGGCACTGAAGCTTTCTTT,CASTTDKTPRGTEAFF
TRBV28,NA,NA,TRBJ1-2,TGTGCCAGCAGTTCAGTTGGAGATGGCTACACCTTC,CASSSVGDGYTF
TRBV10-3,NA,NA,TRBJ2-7,TGTGCCATCAAGGCTAGTGAGTCCTACGAGCAGTACTTC,CAIKASESYEQYF
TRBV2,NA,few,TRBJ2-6,TGTGCCAGCAGCCGGGGCTCTGGGGCCAACGTCCTGACTTTC,CASSRGSGANVLTF
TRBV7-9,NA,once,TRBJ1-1,TGTGCCAGCAGCTTATCTGGGCAGTGGAACACTGAAGCTTTCTTT,CASSLSGQWNTEAFF
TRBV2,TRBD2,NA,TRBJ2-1,TGTGCCAGCAAGCAAGACCTAGCGGGAGGCCGGGTTGAGCAGTTCTTC,CASKQDLAGGRVEQFF
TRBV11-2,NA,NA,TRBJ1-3,TGTGCCAGCAGCTTAGATCGAGTACAGACTGGAAACACCATATATTTT,CASSLDRVQTGNTIYF
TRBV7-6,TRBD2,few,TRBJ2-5,TGTGCCAGCAGCTTAAGAGGACTAGCTTTCGGGGAGACCCAGTACTTC,CASSLRGLAFGETQYF
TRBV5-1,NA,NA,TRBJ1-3,TGCGCCAGCAGATCAGGAAACACCATATATTTT,CASRSGNTIYF
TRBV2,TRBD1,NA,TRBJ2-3,TGTGCCAGCAGCAACAGGGGGCTATTCACAGATACGCAGTATTTT,CASSNRGLFTDTQYF
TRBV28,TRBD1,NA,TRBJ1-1,TGTGCCAGCAGTTTTGGGGACAGGGTGACTGAAGCTTTCTTT,CASSFGDRVTEAFF
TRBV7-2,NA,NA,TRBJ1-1,TGTGCCAGCAGCCCCAGCACAGGAGAGAACACTGAAGCTTTCTTT,CASSPSTGENTEAFF
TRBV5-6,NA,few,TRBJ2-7,TGTGCCAGCAGCTTTCAGGGGCAGGACTCCTACGAGCAGTACTTC,CASSFQGQDSYEQYF
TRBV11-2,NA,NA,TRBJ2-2,TGTGCCAGCAGCCCATACAGCACCGGGGAGCTGTTTTTT,CASSPYSTGELFF
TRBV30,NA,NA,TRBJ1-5,TGTGCCTGGAGTGATAGGGGGTTGTACAATCAGCCCCAGCATTTT,CAWSDRGLYNQPQHF
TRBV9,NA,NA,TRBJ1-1,TGTGCCAGCAGCATGGGGGTCCGGGCCAGAGGGGACACTGAAGCTTTCTTT,CASSMGVRARGDTEAFF
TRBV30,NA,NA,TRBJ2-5,TGTGCCTGGAGTGGGTCGGGACTCCCACAAGAGACCCAGTACTTC,CAWSGSGLPQETQYF
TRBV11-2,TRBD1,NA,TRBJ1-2,TGTGCCAGCAGCTTAGGCGCTACGGGACAGGGAGCTGGCTACACCTTC,CASSLGATGQGAGYTF
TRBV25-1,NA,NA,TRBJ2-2,TGTGCCAGCAGCCGAGAAAGCTACACCGGGGAGCTGTTTTTT,CASSRESYTGELFF
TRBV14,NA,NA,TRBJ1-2,TGTGCCAGCAGCCCGACAGTTAACTATGGCTACACCTTC,CASSPTVNYGYTF
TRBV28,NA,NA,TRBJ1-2,TGTGCCAGCAGCCAGACAGGAGCTAACTATGGCTACACCTTC,CASSQTGANYGYTF
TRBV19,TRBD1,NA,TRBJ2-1,TGTGCCAGTAGTGACAGGGGGAATGAGCAGTTCTTC,CASSDRGNEQFF
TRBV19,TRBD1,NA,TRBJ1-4,TGTGCCAGTAGTCATGGGGACAGGTGGCCTGAAAAACTGTTTTTT,CASSHGDRWPEKLFF
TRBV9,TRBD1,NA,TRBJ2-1,TGTGCCAGCAGCAAATTATTACCGGGACAGGGGGCCGGGGAGCAGTTCTTC,CASSKLLPGQGAGEQFF
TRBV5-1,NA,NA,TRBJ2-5,TGCGCCAGCAGAGGCGGAGGGGTTGAAGAGACCCAGTACTTC,CASRGGGVEETQYF
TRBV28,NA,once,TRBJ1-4,TGTGCCAGCAGTTTATTTCCGGGGGGGGAGTTAGGGACTAATGAAAAACTGTTTTTT,CASSLFPGGELGTNEKLFF
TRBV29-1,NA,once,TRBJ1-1,TGCAGCGCACAACCCGGGGTAGGCACTGAAGCTTTCTTT,CSAQPGVGTEAFF
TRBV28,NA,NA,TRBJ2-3,TGTGCCAGCAGTTTTGGTGCGGGCTGGACAGATACGCAGTATTTT,CASSFGAGWTDTQYF
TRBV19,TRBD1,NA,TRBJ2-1,TGTGCCAGTACCGGGACAGGGAAAGGTTACAATGAGCAGTTCTTC,CASTGTGKGYNEQFF
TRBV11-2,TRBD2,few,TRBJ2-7,TGTGCCAGCAGCTTAGTTCTCAGCGGGAGTTACGAGCAGTACTTC,CASSLVLSGSYEQYF
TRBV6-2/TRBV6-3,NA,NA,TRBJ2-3,TGTGCCAGCAGTGTAGCATTGGCAGATACGCAGTATTTT,CASSVALADTQYF
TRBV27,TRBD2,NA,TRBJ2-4,TGTGCCAGCAGATATAGCGGGGGGGTAAACATTCAGTACTTC,CASRYSGGVNIQYF
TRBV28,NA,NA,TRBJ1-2,TGTGCCAGCAGTTTAAGCCGTTCCTATGGCTACACCTTC,CASSLSRSYGYTF
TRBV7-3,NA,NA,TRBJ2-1,TGTGCCAGCAGCCCGGGCCCGGGCGAGCAGTTCTTC,CASSPGPGEQFF